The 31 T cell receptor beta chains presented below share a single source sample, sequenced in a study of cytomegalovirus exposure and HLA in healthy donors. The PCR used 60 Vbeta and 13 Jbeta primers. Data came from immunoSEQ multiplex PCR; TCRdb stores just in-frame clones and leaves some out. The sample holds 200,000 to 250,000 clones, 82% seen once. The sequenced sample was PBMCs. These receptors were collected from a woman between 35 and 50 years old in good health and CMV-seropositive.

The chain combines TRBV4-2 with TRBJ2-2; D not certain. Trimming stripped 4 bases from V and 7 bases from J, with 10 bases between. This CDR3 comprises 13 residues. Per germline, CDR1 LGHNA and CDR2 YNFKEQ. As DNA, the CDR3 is TGTGCCAGCAGCCCCCCTCGAGGCGGGGAGCTGTTTTTT. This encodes CASSPPRGGELFF.

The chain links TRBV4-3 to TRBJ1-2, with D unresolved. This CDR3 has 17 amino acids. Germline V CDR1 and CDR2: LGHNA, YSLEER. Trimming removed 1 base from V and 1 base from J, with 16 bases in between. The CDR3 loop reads CASSQAGIIPDNYGYTF. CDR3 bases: TGCGCCAGCAGCCAAGCCGGGATCATCCCGGATAACTATGGCTACACCTTC.

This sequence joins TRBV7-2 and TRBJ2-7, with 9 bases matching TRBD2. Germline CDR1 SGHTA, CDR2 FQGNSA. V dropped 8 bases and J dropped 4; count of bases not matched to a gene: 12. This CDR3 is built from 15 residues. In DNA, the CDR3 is TGTGCCAGCCTTTCCGGCCTAGCGGGACTTTACGAGCAGTACTTC. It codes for CASLSGLAGLYEQYF.

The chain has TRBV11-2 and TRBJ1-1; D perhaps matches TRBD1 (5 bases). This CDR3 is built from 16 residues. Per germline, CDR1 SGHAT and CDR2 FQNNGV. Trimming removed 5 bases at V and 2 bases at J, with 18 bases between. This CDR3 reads CASSQLGVGGNTEAFF. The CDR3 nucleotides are TGTGCCAGCAGCCAATTAGGGGTGGGAGGCAACACTGAAGCTTTCTTT.

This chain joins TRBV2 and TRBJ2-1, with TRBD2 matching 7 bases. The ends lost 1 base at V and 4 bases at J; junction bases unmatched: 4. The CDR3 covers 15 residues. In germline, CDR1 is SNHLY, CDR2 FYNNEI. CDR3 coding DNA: TGTGCCAGCAGTGAAGACCGGCGGGGGTACAATGAGCAGTTCTTC. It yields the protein CASSEDRRGYNEQFF.

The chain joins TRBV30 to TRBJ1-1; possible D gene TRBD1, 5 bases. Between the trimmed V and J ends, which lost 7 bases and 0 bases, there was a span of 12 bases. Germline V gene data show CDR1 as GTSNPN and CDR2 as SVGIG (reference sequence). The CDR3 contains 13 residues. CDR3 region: CASMTAMNTEAFF. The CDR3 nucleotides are TGTGCCTCCATGACAGCCATGAACACTGAAGCTTTCTTT.

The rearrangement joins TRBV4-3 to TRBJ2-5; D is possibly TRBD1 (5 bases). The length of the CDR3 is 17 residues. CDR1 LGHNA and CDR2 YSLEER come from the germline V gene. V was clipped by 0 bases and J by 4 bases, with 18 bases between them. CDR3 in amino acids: CASSQEGAGQNGETQYF. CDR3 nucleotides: TGCGCCAGCAGCCAAGAGGGTGCCGGACAAAACGGAGAGACCCAGTACTTC.

DNA for the CDR3: TGCGCCAGCAGTGACCTCGGACAGGGGGCGGAAACTGAAGCTTTCTTT. Translation: CASSDLGQGAETEAFF. This sequence joins TRBV10-1 and TRBJ1-1; 11 nucleotides line up with TRBD1. The germline V gene has CDR1 WNHNN and CDR2 SYGVQD (reference sequence). V lost 3 bases to trimming and J lost 5 bases; unmatched junction nucleotides: 8. The CDR3 spans 16 residues.

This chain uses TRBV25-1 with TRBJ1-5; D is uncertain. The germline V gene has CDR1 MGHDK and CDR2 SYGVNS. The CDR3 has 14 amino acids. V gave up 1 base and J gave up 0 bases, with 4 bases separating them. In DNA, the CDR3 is TGTGCCAGCAGTGAATTGAGTAGCAATCAGCCCCAGCATTTT. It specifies CASSELSSNQPQHF.

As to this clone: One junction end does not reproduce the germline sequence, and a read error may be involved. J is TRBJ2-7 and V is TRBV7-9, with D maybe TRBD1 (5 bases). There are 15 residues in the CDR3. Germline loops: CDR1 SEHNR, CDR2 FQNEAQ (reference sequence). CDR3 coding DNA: TGTTCCAGCAGCTTAGACAGCCTCAGCTCCTACGAGCAGTACTTC. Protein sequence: CSSSLDSLSSYEQYF.

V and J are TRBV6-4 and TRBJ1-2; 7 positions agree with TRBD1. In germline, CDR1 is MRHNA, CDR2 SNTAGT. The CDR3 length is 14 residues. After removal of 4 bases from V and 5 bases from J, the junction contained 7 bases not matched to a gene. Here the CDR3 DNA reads TGTGCCAGCAGTGCGACAGGGAGCTCTTATGGCTACACCTTC. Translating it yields CASSATGSSYGYTF.

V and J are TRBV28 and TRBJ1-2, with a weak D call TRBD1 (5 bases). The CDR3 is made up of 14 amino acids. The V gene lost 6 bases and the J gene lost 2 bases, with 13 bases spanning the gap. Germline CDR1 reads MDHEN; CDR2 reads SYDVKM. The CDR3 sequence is CASSPAGPNYGYTF. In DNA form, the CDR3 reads TGTGCCAGCAGCCCCGCGGGGCCAAACTATGGCTACACCTTC.

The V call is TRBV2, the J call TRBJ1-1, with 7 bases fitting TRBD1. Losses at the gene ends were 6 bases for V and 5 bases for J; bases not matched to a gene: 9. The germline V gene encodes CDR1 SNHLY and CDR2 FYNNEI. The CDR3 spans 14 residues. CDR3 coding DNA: TGTGCCAGCAGAGATAACCACAGGGGAACTGAAGCTTTCTTT. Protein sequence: CASRDNHRGTEAFF.

In DNA form, the CDR3 reads TGTGCCAGCAGTTCTAACAGCTTTACGGCGCAGTACTTC. It codes for CASSSNSFTAQYF. The chain couples TRBV27 to TRBJ2-7; no clear D gene. Germline CDR1 reads MNHEY; CDR2 reads SMNVEV (reference sequence). Trimming shortened V by 4 bases and J by 9 bases, and 16 bases separated the two germline ends. The CDR3 covers 13 residues.

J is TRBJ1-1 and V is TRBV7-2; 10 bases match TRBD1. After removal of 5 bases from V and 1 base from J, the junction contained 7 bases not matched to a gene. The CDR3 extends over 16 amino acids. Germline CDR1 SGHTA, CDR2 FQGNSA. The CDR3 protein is CASSAETGGSNTEAFF. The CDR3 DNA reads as TGTGCCAGCAGCGCCGAGACAGGGGGCTCGAACACTGAAGCTTTCTTT.

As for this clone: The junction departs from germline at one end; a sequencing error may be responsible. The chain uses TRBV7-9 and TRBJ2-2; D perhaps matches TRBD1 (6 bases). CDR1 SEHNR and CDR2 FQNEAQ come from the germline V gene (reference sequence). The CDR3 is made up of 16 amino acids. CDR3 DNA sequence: TGTTCCAGCAGCTCGTTCCGGGACACTCTAACTGGGGAGCTGTTTTTT. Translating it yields CSSSSFRDTLTGELFF.

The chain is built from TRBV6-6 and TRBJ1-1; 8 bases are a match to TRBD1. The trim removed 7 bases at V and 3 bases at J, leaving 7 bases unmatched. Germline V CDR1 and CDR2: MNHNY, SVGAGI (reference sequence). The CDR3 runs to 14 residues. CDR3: CASIMDRADTEAFF. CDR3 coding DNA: TGTGCCAGCATTATGGACAGGGCGGACACTGAAGCTTTCTTT.

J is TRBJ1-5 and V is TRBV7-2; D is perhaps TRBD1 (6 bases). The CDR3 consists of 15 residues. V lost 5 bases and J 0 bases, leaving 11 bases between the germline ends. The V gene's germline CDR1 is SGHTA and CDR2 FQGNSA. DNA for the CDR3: TGTGCCAGCAGCCGTCGAGGGGGTAGCAATCAGCCCCAGCATTTT. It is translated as CASSRRGGSNQPQHF.

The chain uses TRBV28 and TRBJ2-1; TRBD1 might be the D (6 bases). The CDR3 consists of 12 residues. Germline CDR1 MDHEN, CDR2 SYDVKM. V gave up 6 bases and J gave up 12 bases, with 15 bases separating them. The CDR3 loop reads CASSSGAQRQFF. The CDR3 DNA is TGTGCCAGCAGCTCAGGGGCACAAAGGCAGTTCTTC.

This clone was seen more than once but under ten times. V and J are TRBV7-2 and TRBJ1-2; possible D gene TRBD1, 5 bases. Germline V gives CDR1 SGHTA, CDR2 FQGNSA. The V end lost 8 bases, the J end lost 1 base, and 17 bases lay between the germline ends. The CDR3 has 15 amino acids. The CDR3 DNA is TGTGCCAGCGCCCCGACTGGGGGACTTAACTATGGCTACACCTTC. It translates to CASAPTGGLNYGYTF. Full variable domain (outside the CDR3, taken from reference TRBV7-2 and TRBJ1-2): GAGVSQSPSNKVTEKGKDVELRCDPISGHTALYWYRQSLGQGLEFLIYFQGNSAPDKSGLPSDRFSAERTGGSVSTLTIQRTQQEDSAVYLCASAPTGGLNYGYTFGSGTRLTVV.

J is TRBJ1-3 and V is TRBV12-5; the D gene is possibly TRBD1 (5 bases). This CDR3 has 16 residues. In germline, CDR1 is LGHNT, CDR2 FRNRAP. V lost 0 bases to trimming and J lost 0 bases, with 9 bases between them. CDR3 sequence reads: CASGLVTGTSGNTIYF. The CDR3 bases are TGTGCTAGTGGTTTGGTAACAGGTACCTCTGGAAACACCATATATTTT.

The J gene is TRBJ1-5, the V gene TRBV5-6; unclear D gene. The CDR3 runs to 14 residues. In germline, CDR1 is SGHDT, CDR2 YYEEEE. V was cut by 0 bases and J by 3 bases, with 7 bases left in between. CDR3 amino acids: CASSLGQFNQPQHF. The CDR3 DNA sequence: TGTGCCAGCAGCTTGGGCCAGTTCAATCAGCCCCAGCATTTT.

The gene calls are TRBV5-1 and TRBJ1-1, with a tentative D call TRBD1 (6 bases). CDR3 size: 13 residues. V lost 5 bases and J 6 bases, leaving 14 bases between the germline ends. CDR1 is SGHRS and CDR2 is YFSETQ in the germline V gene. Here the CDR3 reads CASSPTGSPEAFF. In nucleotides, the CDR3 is TGCGCCAGCAGTCCAACAGGGTCCCCTGAAGCTTTCTTT. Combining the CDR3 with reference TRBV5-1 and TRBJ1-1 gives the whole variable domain KAGVTQTPRYLIKTRGQQVTLSCSPISGHRSVSWYQQTPGQGLQFLFEYFSETQRNKGNFPGRFSGRQFSNSRSEMNVSTLELGDSALYLCASSPTGSPEAFFGQGTRLTVV.

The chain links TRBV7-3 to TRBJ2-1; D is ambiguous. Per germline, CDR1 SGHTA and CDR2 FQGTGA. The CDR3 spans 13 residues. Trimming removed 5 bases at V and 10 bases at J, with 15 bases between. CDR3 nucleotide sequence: TGTGCCAGCAGCAGCCCGGTCCTAGAAGAGCAGTTCTTC. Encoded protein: CASSSPVLEEQFF.

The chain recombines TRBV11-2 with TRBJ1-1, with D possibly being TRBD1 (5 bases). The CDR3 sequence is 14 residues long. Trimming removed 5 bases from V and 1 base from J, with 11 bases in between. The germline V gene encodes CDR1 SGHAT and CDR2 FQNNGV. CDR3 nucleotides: TGTGCCAGCAGCCTCCGACAGTCGAACACTGAAGCTTTCTTT. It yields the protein CASSLRQSNTEAFF.

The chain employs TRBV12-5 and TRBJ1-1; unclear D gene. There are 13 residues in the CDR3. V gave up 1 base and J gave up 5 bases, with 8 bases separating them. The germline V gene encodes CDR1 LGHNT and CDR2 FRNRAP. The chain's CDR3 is CASGLGGETEAFF. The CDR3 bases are TGTGCTAGTGGTTTGGGGGGAGAGACTGAAGCTTTCTTT.

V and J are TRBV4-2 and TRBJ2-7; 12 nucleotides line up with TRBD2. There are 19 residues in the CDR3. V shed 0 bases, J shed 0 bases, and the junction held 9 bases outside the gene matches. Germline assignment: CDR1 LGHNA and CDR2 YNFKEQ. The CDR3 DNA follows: TGTGCCAGCAGCCAAGATCGGGGAACTAGCGGGGGGTACTCCTACGAGCAGTACTTC. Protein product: CASSQDRGTSGGYSYEQYF.

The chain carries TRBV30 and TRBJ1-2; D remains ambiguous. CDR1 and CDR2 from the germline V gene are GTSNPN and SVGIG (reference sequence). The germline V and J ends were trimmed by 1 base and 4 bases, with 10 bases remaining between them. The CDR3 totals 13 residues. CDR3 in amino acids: CAWSGMGFYGYTF. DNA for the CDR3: TGTGCCTGGAGTGGAATGGGCTTCTATGGCTACACCTTC. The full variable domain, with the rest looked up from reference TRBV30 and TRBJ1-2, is SQTIHQWPATLVQPVGSPLSLECTVEGTSNPNLYWYRQAAGRGLQLLFYSVGIGQISSEVPQNLSASRPQDRQFILSSKKLLLSDSGFYLCAWSGMGFYGYTFGSGTRLTVV.

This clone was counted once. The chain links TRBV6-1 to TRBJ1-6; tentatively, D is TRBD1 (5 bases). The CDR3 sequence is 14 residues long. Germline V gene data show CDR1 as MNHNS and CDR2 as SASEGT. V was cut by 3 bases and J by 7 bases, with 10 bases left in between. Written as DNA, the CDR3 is TGTGCCAGCAGTGAGGGACGGGGGAATTCACCCCTCCACTTT. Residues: CASSEGRGNSPLHF.

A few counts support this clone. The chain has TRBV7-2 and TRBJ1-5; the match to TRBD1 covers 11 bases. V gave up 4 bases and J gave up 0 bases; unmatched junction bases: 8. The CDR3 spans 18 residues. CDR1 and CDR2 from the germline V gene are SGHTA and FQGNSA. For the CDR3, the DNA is TGTGCCAGCAGCTCCAGGACAGGGGGCAAGAGTAGCAATCAGCCCCAGCATTTT. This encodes CASSSRTGGKSSNQPQHF.

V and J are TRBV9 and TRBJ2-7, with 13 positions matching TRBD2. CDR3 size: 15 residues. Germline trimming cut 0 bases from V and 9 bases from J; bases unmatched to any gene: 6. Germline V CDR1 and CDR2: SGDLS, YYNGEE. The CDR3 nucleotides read TGTGCCAGCAGCGTAGATACTAGCGGGAGGGAGCGGCAGTACTTC. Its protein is CASSVDTSGRERQYF.